These 22 T cell receptor beta chains originate from one sample sequenced in a study of early T cells in non-severe SARS-CoV-2 infection. TCRdb independently ran MiXCR on the 5' RACE reads; one entry per CDR3 protein. Among around 67,000 distinct CDR3 sequences listed, about an eighth were seen once. The specimen sequenced was whole blood. These receptors all come from an adult who was a healthcare worker with PCR-confirmed SARS-CoV-2 infection or an uninfected control (not recorded which).

This chain connects TRBV29-1 to TRBJ1-1, with D tentatively TRBD1 (5 bases). The CDR3 covers 12 residues. Germline V lookup: CDR1 SQVTM, CDR2 ANQGSEA. The V end was cut by 3 bases, the J end by 8 bases, with 13 bases between. CDR3 protein: CSVEQQADEAFF. The DNA for the CDR3 is TGCAGCGTTGAGCAACAGGCCGACGAAGCTTTCTTT.

In this sample, this clonotype turned up many times. The chain recombines TRBV7-9 with TRBJ1-4; the D is unclear. Germline assignment: CDR1 SEHNR and CDR2 FQNEAQ (reference sequence). Trimming cost V 6 bases and J 6 bases, with 17 bases left between them. The CDR3 totals 15 residues. The CDR3 DNA is TGTGCCAGCAGGGACCCGGCTGCAGCGGATGAAAAACTGTTTTTT. Translation: CASRDPAAADEKLFF.

This clonotype was recorded at least ten times. The chain employs TRBV2 and TRBJ2-2, with D hard to call. This CDR3 comprises 14 residues. From germline, CDR1 is SNHLY and CDR2 FYNNEI. The V and J ends lost 8 bases and 0 bases respectively, with 10 bases between them. Here the CDR3 DNA reads TGTGCCAGCGGATTAAGTTCGAACACCGGGGAGCTGTTTTTT. This encodes CASGLSSNTGELFF. The variable domain in full, with the rest retrieved from reference TRBV2 and TRBJ2-2, is EPEVTQTPSHQVTQMGQEVILRCVPISNHLYFYWYRQILGQKVEFLVSFYNNEISEKSEIFDDQFSVERPDGSNFTLKIRSTKLEDSAMYFCASGLSSNTGELFFGEGSRLTVL.

In its sample, this clonotype was seen many times. CDR3 region: CASSQDDRYNEQFF. The CDR3 DNA reads TGTGCCAGCAGCCAAGATGACCGCTACAATGAGCAGTTCTTC. V is TRBV4-2 and J is TRBJ2-1; D not resolved. The CDR3 is 14 residues long. Per the germline V gene, CDR1 is LGHNA and CDR2 is YNFKEQ. V was trimmed by 0 bases and J by 3 bases, leaving 6 bases between them.

Many counts were recorded for this clonotype. The chain is built from TRBV28 and TRBJ2-7; D gene uncertain. V was shortened by 3 bases and J by 2 bases, with 11 bases between the two germline ends. The CDR3 spans 14 residues. Germline V gene lookup returns CDR1 MDHEN and CDR2 SYDVKM. The DNA of the CDR3 is TGTGCCAGCAGTTTTACTCTTGGAGCCTACGAGCAGTACTTC. Translated, it gives CASSFTLGAYEQYF.

In this sample, this clonotype turned up a few times. The chain carries TRBV29-1 and TRBJ1-3; 7 nucleotides line up with TRBD1. The CDR3 contains 13 residues. CDR1 is SQVTM, CDR2 ANQGSEA, per germline. The V segment lost 3 bases and the J segment 4 bases; nucleotides outside the gene matches: 3. CDR3 protein: CSVDVTGGNTIYF. The DNA for the CDR3 is TGCAGCGTTGATGTGACAGGGGGAAACACCATATATTTT. Together with reference TRBV29-1 and TRBJ1-3, the CDR3 gives the full variable domain: SAVISQKPSRDICQRGTSLTIQCQVDSQVTMMFWYRQQPGQSLTLIATANQGSEATYESGFVIDKFPISRPNLTFSTLTVSNMSPEDSSIYLCSVDVTGGNTIYFGEGSWLTVV.

There are many counts of this clonotype. J is TRBJ2-3 and V is TRBV2; D is ambiguous. Between the trimmed V and J ends, which lost 4 bases and 3 bases, there was a span of 8 bases. Germline values: CDR1 SNHLY, CDR2 FYNNEI. This CDR3 has 13 residues. The CDR3 nucleotides are TGTGCCAGCAGTGGATGGAGTACAGATACGCAGTATTTT. It codes for CASSGWSTDTQYF. The full variable domain, completed using reference TRBV2 and TRBJ2-3, is EPEVTQTPSHQVTQMGQEVILRCVPISNHLYFYWYRQILGQKVEFLVSFYNNEISEKSEIFDDQFSVERPDGSNFTLKIRSTKLEDSAMYFCASSGWSTDTQYFGPGTRLTVL.

This clonotype was picked up many times. The J gene is TRBJ2-1, the V gene TRBV7-9; TRBD1 is a possible D gene (6 bases). V dropped 11 bases and J dropped 1 base, with 12 bases sitting between them. Germline CDR1 is SEHNR and CDR2 is FQNEAQ (reference sequence). The CDR3 consists of 13 residues. The CDR3 is CAWDKSSYNEQFF. The CDR3 bases are TGTGCCTGGGACAAATCTTCCTACAATGAGCAGTTCTTC.

This clonotype was detected many times. J is TRBJ2-7 and V is TRBV12-3 or TRBV12-4; D gene uncertain. Trimming cost V 6 bases and J 5 bases, with 14 bases left between them. This CDR3 is 13 amino acids long. CDR3 nucleotide sequence: TGTGCCAGCAGCCCAGTTTGGGTCGACGAGCAGTACTTC. Amino acids: CASSPVWVDEQYF.

This clonotype was seen repeatedly, ten times or more. The J gene is TRBJ2-7, the V gene TRBV29-1; 7 bases are a match to TRBD2. Per germline, CDR1 SQVTM and CDR2 ANQGSEA. The V gene end was trimmed by 7 bases and the J gene end by 2 bases; junction bases not matched to a gene: 8. The CDR3 contains 13 residues. CDR3 sequence (DNA): TGCAGCGCCACGAAGGCGGGGGCCTACGAGCAGTACTTC. As protein: CSATKAGAYEQYF.

The genes are TRBV20-1 and TRBJ2-3, with D possibly TRBD1 on 6 matching bases. The germline CDR1 and CDR2 sequences are DFQATT and SNEGSKA (reference sequence). Trimming pared 8 bases from V and 2 bases from J, leaving 23 bases between. This CDR3 has 16 residues. The CDR3 DNA sequence: TGCAGTAGAAAGGGGGTCAGAGGGAGAGACACAGATACGCAGTATTTT. It encodes CSRKGVRGRDTDTQYF.

This clonotype has a count of ten or more. The CDR3 nucleotides read TGTGCCAGCAGCCTACCGGGACACGAAGGGGAAAAACTGTTTTTT. It is translated as CASSLPGHEGEKLFF. The chain carries TRBV5-4 and TRBJ1-4, with D possibly matching TRBD1 (6 bases). Trimming stripped 4 bases from V and 8 bases from J, with 18 bases between. Germline assignment: CDR1 SGHNT and CDR2 YYREEE (reference sequence). The CDR3 sequence is 15 residues long.

This clonotype is categorized as medium-sized. This chain links TRBV30 with TRBJ1-1, with D hard to call. Germline V CDR1 and CDR2: GTSNPN, SVGIG (reference sequence). The CDR3 runs to 12 residues. V shed 1 base and J shed 4 bases, with 7 bases lying between them. This CDR3 is CAWSGDGTEAFF. The CDR3 DNA reads TGTGCCTGGAGTGGGGATGGCACTGAAGCTTTCTTT.

The CDR3 sequence is CAAGRLLTGELFF. In DNA, the CDR3 is TGCGCCGCCGGACGTCTCCTGACCGGGGAGCTGTTTTTT. This chain joins TRBV29-1 and TRBJ2-2; D gene unclear. Germline CDR1 SQVTM, CDR2 ANQGSEA. CDR3 length: 13 residues.

This clonotype was seen repeatedly, ten times or more. V and J are TRBV11-2 and TRBJ2-7; D assignment may be TRBD1 or TRBD2 (6 bases each). The V and J ends lost 1 base and 6 bases respectively, with 10 bases between them. The CDR3 is made up of 13 amino acids. Germline CDR1 SGHAT, CDR2 FQNNGV. The CDR3 reads CASSLGGAGEQYF. CDR3 bases: TGTGCCAGCAGCTTAGGGGGGGCTGGCGAGCAGTACTTC. The variable domain in full, completed from reference TRBV11-2 and TRBJ2-7, reads EAGVAQSPRYKIIEKRQSVAFWCNPISGHATLYWYQQILGQGPKLLIQFQNNGVVDDSQLPKDRFSAERLKGVDSTLKIQPAKLEDSAVYLCASSLGGAGEQYFGPGTRLTVT.

This clonotype was seen a few times. The rearrangement uses TRBV20-1 and TRBJ2-7, with D hard to call. The germline V gene has CDR1 DFQATT and CDR2 SNEGSKA (reference sequence). CDR3 length: 13 residues. V was pared by 6 bases and J by 2 bases, with 14 bases between. Here the CDR3 reads CSARTTQAYEQYF. CDR3 bases: TGCAGTGCCAGAACGACACAAGCCTACGAGCAGTACTTC.

The chain combines TRBV28 with TRBJ2-7, with D tentatively TRBD1 (5 bases). The germline V and J ends were trimmed by 2 bases and 7 bases, with 6 bases remaining between them. Germline CDR1 and CDR2: MDHEN and SYDVKM. There are 11 residues in the CDR3. In DNA, the CDR3 is TGTGCCAGCAGTTTACCAGGGGAGCAGTACTTC. As protein: CASSLPGEQYF.

This clonotype came up many times. V usage is TRBV5-1 and J usage is TRBJ2-3; 10 bases fit TRBD2. The CDR3 loop spans 15 amino acids. Germline lookup yields CDR1 SGHRS and CDR2 YFSETQ. J lost 4 bases, V lost 3 bases, and 5 bases had no gene match. CDR3 sequence reads: CASSWLAGDSDTQYF. CDR3 nucleotide sequence: TGCGCCAGCAGCTGGCTAGCGGGGGATTCAGATACGCAGTATTTT.

There are many counts of this clonotype. The V and J genes are TRBV7-9 and TRBJ1-1; 7 bases agree with TRBD1. Germline V gene lookup returns CDR1 SEHNR and CDR2 FQNEAQ (reference sequence). The CDR3 has 14 amino acids. V was pared by 5 bases and J by 6 bases, with 9 bases of the junction left unmatched. CDR3 bases: TGTGCCAGCAGCCTCTTACGGCAGGGGGCTGAAGCTTTCTTT. This codes for CASSLLRQGAEAFF.

This clonotype was found many times. The chain links TRBV6-1 to TRBJ2-1, with 12 bases aligning to TRBD2. With V trimmed by 7 bases and J by 8 bases, 6 bases remained unmatched. CDR1 and CDR2 (germline): MNHNS, SASEGT. The CDR3 has 14 amino acids. CDR3: CASTLAGGSDEQFF. The CDR3 coding sequence is TGTGCCAGCACTCTAGCGGGGGGGTCAGATGAGCAGTTCTTC.

This clonotype was seen at least ten times. V usage is TRBV7-6 and J usage is TRBJ2-1; no definite D call. The CDR3 runs to 15 residues. V was pared by 1 base and J by 0 bases, with 7 bases between. The V gene's germline CDR1 is SGHVS and CDR2 FNYEAQ. CDR3 DNA: TGTGCCAGCAGCTTAGGAGTAAGCTCCTACAATGAGCAGTTCTTC. It encodes CASSLGVSSYNEQFF.

The sample holds many counts of this clonotype. This chain uses TRBV28 with TRBJ2-7; a possible D gene is TRBD2 (5 bases). The CDR3 covers 11 residues. CDR1 and CDR2 (germline): MDHEN, SYDVKM. V was trimmed by 5 bases and J by 7 bases, leaving 9 bases between them. This CDR3 is CASSGSGEQYF. The CDR3, as DNA: TGTGCCAGCAGTGGTTCGGGAGAGCAGTACTTC.